Following are 26 T cell receptor beta chains from one sample sequenced in a study of regulatory T cells in long-lasting Graves disease. Researchers made TCR beta libraries by using iRepertoire HTBI primers and running Arm-PCR on CDR3 regions. MiXCR, run by TCRdb on the multiplex PCR reads, gives a single entry per CDR3 protein. The sample lists roughly 500,000 distinct CDR3 sequences; 20% to 25% were seen once. Specified time point: persistent/refractory GD, antithyroid drugs over 5 years with positive TRAb. The TCR library was made from RNA that had been extracted from PBMCs in TRIzol. This material consisted of peripheral blood mononuclear cells (PBMCs), taken when the disease was refractory, from a patient treated with antithyroid drugs. These receptors came from a female donor with Graves disease.

This clonotype came up many times. The chain recombines TRBV15 with TRBJ2-5; D gene uncertain. The V end lost 1 base, the J end lost 5 bases, and 11 bases lay between the germline ends. Germline CDR1 and CDR2: LNHNV and YYDKDF (reference sequence). The CDR3 has 14 residues. The CDR3 DNA follows: TGTGCCACCAGCAGAGCATCCCTCACGGAGACCCAGTACTTC. Residues: CATSRASLTETQYF.

For this clonotype: A much larger clone lies one base from this, so it may be a read error. The genes are TRBV11-2 and TRBJ2-7, with D perhaps TRBD2 (5 bases). The germline gives CDR1 SGHAT, CDR2 FQNNGV. There are 15 residues in the CDR3. DNA of the CDR3: TGTGCCAGCGGCTTCGAAGCGGAACACTCCTACGAGCAGTACTTC. It codes for CASGFEAEHSYEQYF.

V gene TRBV6-1 combines with J gene TRBJ2-1; D unresolved. The CDR3 length is 16 residues. With 6 bases removed from V and 0 bases from J, the gap between germline ends came to 15 bases. The V gene's germline CDR1 is MNHNS and CDR2 SASEGT. CDR3 coding DNA: TGTGCCAGCAGCTCACATGTGTTAGGCTCCTACAATGAGCAGTTCTTC. Encoded protein: CASSSHVLGSYNEQFF.

V usage is TRBV12-5 and J usage is TRBJ2-2, with a weak D call TRBD2 (6 bases). Germline assignment: CDR1 LGHNT and CDR2 FRNRAP. Between the trimmed V and J ends, which lost 4 bases and 2 bases, there was a span of 17 bases. The CDR3 consists of 17 residues. Here the CDR3 reads CASGSNRDSLNTGELFF. Written as DNA, the CDR3 is TGTGCTAGTGGTTCAAACCGGGACTCTCTAAACACCGGGGAGCTGTTTTTT.

This clonotype showed up many times. The genes are TRBV29-1 and TRBJ2-7, with a possible D match to TRBD2 (6 bases). Deletions cut 1 base from V and 4 bases from J, with 11 bases between. The germline V gene has CDR1 SQVTM and CDR2 ANQGSEA. CDR3 length equals 13 residues. The CDR3 spells CSVEGGDSYEQYF. DNA of the CDR3: TGCAGCGTTGAAGGAGGGGACTCATACGAGCAGTACTTC.

At least ten counts were recorded for this clonotype. The V and J genes are TRBV2 and TRBJ1-2; a weak D match, TRBD1 (6 bases). CDR1 and CDR2 (germline): SNHLY, FYNNEI. V was trimmed by 7 bases and J by 4 bases, leaving 16 bases between them. CDR3 length: 14 amino acids. The CDR3 is CASNYPGARYGYTF. CDR3 in DNA: TGTGCCAGCAACTACCCGGGGGCCCGCTATGGCTACACCTTC. Full variable domain (missing parts from reference TRBV2 and TRBJ1-2): EPEVTQTPSHQVTQMGQEVILRCVPISNHLYFYWYRQILGQKVEFLVSFYNNEISEKSEIFDDQFSVERPDGSNFTLKIRSTKLEDSAMYFCASNYPGARYGYTFGSGTRLTVV.

About this clonotype: A much more abundant neighbour one base away suggests this may be a read error. V gene TRBV7-9 combines with J gene TRBJ2-7; D unresolved. Germline V gives CDR1 SEHNR, CDR2 FQNEAQ (reference sequence). The CDR3 sequence is 13 residues long. V lost 5 bases and J 5 bases, leaving 13 bases between the germline ends. CDR3 DNA: TGTGCCAGCAGCGCCCTCCCCCGGGACGAGCAGTACTTC. As protein: CASSALPRDEQYF. The entire variable domain, with the rest obtained from reference TRBV7-9 and TRBJ2-7, is as follows: DTGVSQNPRHKITKRGQNVTFRCDPISEHNRLYWYRQTLGQGPEFLTYFQNEAQLEKSRLLSDRFSAERPKGSFSTLEIQRTEQGDSAMYLCASSALPRDEQYFGPGTRLTVT.

This rearrangement joins TRBV11-1 to TRBJ2-2; unclear D gene. Germline CDR1 SGHAT, CDR2 FQDESV (reference sequence). The CDR3 loop spans 12 amino acids. V gave up 5 bases and J gave up 6 bases, with 7 bases separating them. The CDR3 DNA reads as TGTGCCAGCAGCACCGATGCCGGGGAGCTGTTTTTT. Encoded protein: CASSTDAGELFF.

The rearrangement joins TRBV27 to TRBJ2-7, with D uncertain. Germline lookup yields CDR1 MNHEY and CDR2 SMNVEV (reference sequence). V lost 2 bases and J lost 2, with 10 bases in between. This CDR3 contains 14 residues. The CDR3 bases are TGTGCCAGCAGTTTAATGAACAGACCCTACGAGCAGTACTTC. This sequence encodes CASSLMNRPYEQYF.

The rearrangement links TRBV19 to TRBJ2-4; possible D gene TRBD2, 5 bases. V was clipped by 7 bases and J by 5 bases, with 12 bases between them. Germline V gene sequence: CDR1 LNHDA, CDR2 SQIVND (reference sequence). CDR3 size: 13 residues. CDR3 nucleotide sequence: TGTGCCAGTAAGGGCGGGTCCCAAAACATTCAGTACTTC. This encodes CASKGGSQNIQYF.

This clonotype was counted a few times. The rearrangement uses TRBV7-9 and TRBJ2-1, with 9 bases fitting TRBD2. The germline gives CDR1 SEHNR, CDR2 FQNEAQ (reference sequence). There are 15 residues in the CDR3. Unmatched junction bases numbered 9, after V lost 5 bases and J lost 7 bases. CDR3 in amino acids: CASSRSGLAVNEQFF. As DNA, the CDR3 is TGTGCCAGCAGCAGATCGGGACTAGCTGTGAATGAGCAGTTCTTC.

Only a few counts were recorded for this clonotype. The chain uses TRBV6-1 and TRBJ2-2; D is possibly TRBD2 (6 bases). Germline CDR1 reads MNHNS; CDR2 reads SASEGT. V was trimmed by 5 bases and J by 0 bases, leaving 16 bases between them. The CDR3 length is 17 residues. CDR3 nucleotides: TGTGCCAGCAGTCCTACCGGGACTGTCGCGAACACCGGGGAGCTGTTTTTT. Residues: CASSPTGTVANTGELFF.

This clonotype turned up a few times. V gene TRBV29-1 combines with J gene TRBJ2-7, with TRBD2 matching 8 bases. CDR3 length: 14 residues. The V segment lost 4 bases and the J segment 5 bases; nucleotides outside the gene matches: 10. The V gene's germline CDR1 is SQVTM and CDR2 ANQGSEA. The CDR3 DNA follows: TGCAGCGTTGTCCGGGAGGGGGGGGTCAACGAGCAGTACTTC. Its translation: CSVVREGGVNEQYF.

This clonotype was seen at least ten times. The gene calls are TRBV24-1 and TRBJ1-1; D uncertain. The CDR3 covers 13 residues. The V and J ends lost 3 bases and 10 bases respectively, with 14 bases between them. CDR1 is KGHDR and CDR2 is SFDVKD in the germline V gene. Written as DNA, the CDR3 is TGTGCCACCAGTGATCCCGGCCAACTCGGAGCTTTCTTT. It codes for CATSDPGQLGAFF.

This clonotype has only a few counts. J is TRBJ2-1 and V is TRBV20-1; D is unclear. V gave up 6 bases and J gave up 8 bases, with 20 bases separating them. The CDR3 consists of 14 residues. The germline gives CDR1 DFQATT, CDR2 SNEGSKA (reference sequence). In DNA form, the CDR3 reads TGCAGTGCCCGAGACACAGATATGGTGGATGAGCAGTTCTTC. It is translated as CSARDTDMVDEQFF.

The chain links TRBV29-1 to TRBJ2-7; 13 bases are shared with TRBD2. The CDR3 covers 15 residues. J gave up 2 bases and V 6 bases, and 7 bases lay outside the gene matches. Germline CDR1 is SQVTM and CDR2 is ANQGSEA. The CDR3 sequence: CSVGLAGVYAYEQYF. The CDR3 nucleotides read TGCAGCGTCGGACTAGCGGGAGTTTATGCCTACGAGCAGTACTTC.

This clonotype was found many times. This chain uses TRBV28 with TRBJ1-5; D uncertain. The CDR3 loop spans 14 amino acids. Trimming shortened V by 8 bases and J by 0 bases, and 11 bases separated the two germline ends. Germline CDR1 and CDR2: MDHEN and SYDVKM. CDR3 in amino acids: CASALRHSNQPQHF. The DNA for the CDR3 is TGTGCCAGCGCGCTGCGGCATAGCAATCAGCCCCAGCATTTT.

The V and J genes are TRBV11-2 and TRBJ2-3; possible D gene TRBD1, 5 bases. There are 13 residues in the CDR3. Trimming left V 0 bases short and J 7 bases short, with 8 bases between. Germline loops: CDR1 SGHAT, CDR2 FQNNGV. The CDR3 DNA reads as TGTGCCAGCAGCTTAGATCTGGGGCATACGCAGTATTTT. It codes for CASSLDLGHTQYF.

In its sample, this clonotype was seen many times. This chain connects TRBV20-1 to TRBJ2-7, with TRBD2 identical over 13 bases. This CDR3 has 16 residues. Per germline, CDR1 DFQATT and CDR2 SNEGSKA (reference sequence). The V gene end was trimmed by 1 base and the J gene end by 4 bases; junction bases not matched to a gene: 7. This CDR3 is CSARALGTSGIYEQYF. The CDR3, as DNA: TGCAGTGCTAGAGCTCTGGGGACTAGCGGGATATACGAGCAGTACTTC.

The chain has TRBV19 and TRBJ1-5, with 8 bases identical to TRBD1. Per the germline V gene, CDR1 is LNHDA and CDR2 is SQIVND (reference sequence). V was pared by 3 bases and J by 6 bases, with 7 bases of the junction left unmatched. This CDR3 has 15 residues. The CDR3 bases are TGTGCCAGTAGTATTGGGCAGGGGGCTTTTCAGCCCCAGCATTTT. It yields the protein CASSIGQGAFQPQHF.

This rearrangement joins TRBV29-1 to TRBJ2-2; D call uncertain. CDR1 SQVTM and CDR2 ANQGSEA come from the germline V gene. The CDR3 has 11 amino acids. V dropped 7 bases and J dropped 0 bases, with 3 bases sitting between them. This CDR3 is CSGTNTGELFF. CDR3 DNA sequence: TGCAGCGGGACGAACACCGGGGAGCTGTTTTTT.

The table lists this clonotype with many counts. This chain connects TRBV24-1 to TRBJ1-1, with 7 bases fitting TRBD1. The CDR3 runs 16 residues. J was trimmed by 1 base and V by 3 bases; bases with no gene match: 7. Germline V gene data show CDR1 as KGHDR and CDR2 as SFDVKD. In DNA form, the CDR3 reads TGTGCCACCAGTGATCCAAGGACAGGAGGGAACACTGAAGCTTTCTTT. Amino acid sequence: CATSDPRTGGNTEAFF.

At least ten counts were recorded for this clonotype. The chain employs TRBV28 and TRBJ2-7; 7 nucleotides match TRBD2. CDR3 size: 14 residues. In germline, CDR1 is MDHEN, CDR2 SYDVKM. Germline trimming cut 3 bases from V and 3 bases from J; bases unmatched to any gene: 5. The CDR3 loop is CASSFRGLGYEQYF. CDR3 nucleotide sequence: TGTGCCAGCAGTTTCCGCGGACTAGGCTACGAGCAGTACTTC.

This clonotype was found many times. This chain joins TRBV20-1 and TRBJ1-2; 7 bases fit TRBD1. The CDR3 is 12 residues long. Germline assignment: CDR1 DFQATT and CDR2 SNEGSKA (reference sequence). Germline trimming cut 6 bases from V and 7 bases from J; bases unmatched to any gene: 8. The chain's CDR3 is CSARQGPFGYTF. The CDR3 DNA reads as TGCAGTGCCAGACAGGGCCCCTTTGGCTACACCTTC.

In its sample, this clonotype was seen a few times. Germline and junction disagree at one end, which may indicate a read error. The chain carries TRBV13 and TRBJ2-7; either TRBD1 or TRBD2 may fit D (5 bases each). This CDR3 has 15 residues. Looked up from germline, CDR1 is PRHDT and CDR2 is FYEKMQ (reference sequence). CDR3 DNA sequence: TGCGCCAGCAGCTCGGAAGGGGCCGGGACCTACGAGCAGTACTTC. Translation gives CASSSEGAGTYEQYF.

This clonotype has a count of ten or more. V and J are TRBV20-1 and TRBJ2-5; D possibly corresponds to TRBD2 (5 bases). Trimming left V 5 bases short and J 5 bases short, with 18 bases between. The CDR3 consists of 14 residues. The germline gives CDR1 DFQATT, CDR2 SNEGSKA (reference sequence). The DNA for the CDR3 is TGCAGTGCTGTCCGGGGAGCCTCGAGGGAGACCCAGTACTTC. This encodes CSAVRGASRETQYF.